These 15 T cell receptor beta chains were sequenced from one sample in a study of response to subunit inactivated influenza vaccine. One entry per CDR3 protein, called by TCRdb with MiXCR from the RT-PCR reads. The sample carries 430,000 or so distinct CDR3 sequences, around 9.9% recorded once. The sample in question was PBMCs from blood, obtained 40 to 50 days after vaccination. Source of these receptors: a man aged 45-60 years who received an inactivated influenza vaccine.

The chain couples TRBV20-1 to TRBJ2-7; 9 positions agree with TRBD1. The CDR3 is 14 amino acids. Trimming cost V 6 bases and J 7 bases; bases outside gene matches: 13. Germline V CDR1 and CDR2: DFQATT, SNEGSKA (reference sequence). CDR3 residues: CSAGGQGPFKEQYF. CDR3 coding DNA: TGCAGTGCAGGTGGACAGGGGCCCTTCAAGGAGCAGTACTTC.

The chain recombines TRBV6-2 or TRBV6-3 with TRBJ2-3; D is ambiguous. The CDR3 runs 12 residues. Trimming shortened V by 3 bases and J by 7 bases, and 8 bases separated the two germline ends. From germline, CDR1 is MNHEY and CDR2 SVGEGT. This chain's CDR3 is CASSYIPNTQYF. CDR3 DNA sequence: TGTGCCAGCAGTTATATCCCGAATACGCAGTATTTT.

This clonotype has more than one count but fewer than ten. The chain employs TRBV5-5 and TRBJ2-1, with D maybe TRBD1 (5 bases). V was cut by 1 base and J by 6 bases, with 8 bases left in between. The CDR3 totals 13 residues. The V gene's germline CDR1 is SGHKS and CDR2 YYEKEE (reference sequence). CDR3 DNA: TGTGCCAGCAGCTTGAAAGGGGTCAATGAGCAGTTCTTC. This translates into CASSLKGVNEQFF.

This clonotype has just a few counts. V is TRBV11-2 and J is TRBJ2-3, with 15 positions matching TRBD2. The CDR3 runs to 18 residues. Trimming took 4 bases from V and 4 from J; bases not matched to a gene: 9. CDR1 and CDR2 (germline): SGHAT, FQNNGV. The CDR3 spells CASSSGLAGGPSADTQYF. The CDR3 region has the DNA TGTGCCAGCAGCTCCGGACTAGCGGGAGGGCCCAGCGCAGATACGCAGTATTTT. Filled out from reference TRBV11-2 and TRBJ2-3, the complete variable domain reads EAGVAQSPRYKIIEKRQSVAFWCNPISGHATLYWYQQILGQGPKLLIQFQNNGVVDDSQLPKDRFSAERLKGVDSTLKIQPAKLEDSAVYLCASSSGLAGGPSADTQYFGPGTRLTVL.

This sequence joins TRBV10-3 and TRBJ2-3, with D possibly matching TRBD2 (6 bases). V dropped 7 bases and J dropped 1 base, with 15 bases sitting between them. Per the germline V gene, CDR1 is ENHRY and CDR2 is SYGVKD. This CDR3 contains 15 residues. CDR3 nucleotide sequence: TGTGCCATCAAGGGATCTAGCGCTCGCACAGATACGCAGTATTTT. As protein: CAIKGSSARTDTQYF.

This clonotype appeared a few times. The V gene is TRBV29-1, the J gene TRBJ2-1; 14 nucleotides line up with TRBD2. CDR3 length: 16 residues. V lost 1 base and J lost 4; bases outside the gene matches: 3. CDR1 is SQVTM and CDR2 is ANQGSEA in the germline V gene. The CDR3 DNA sequence: TGCAGCGTTGAAGGGACTAGCGGGAGGCGATACAATGAGCAGTTCTTC. Amino acids: CSVEGTSGRRYNEQFF.

In the case of this clonotype: At one boundary the junction diverges from the germline segment, which might be a read error. The chain links TRBV12-3 or TRBV12-4 to TRBJ1-5, with D possibly matching TRBD1 (5 bases). This CDR3 is 15 amino acids long. The CDR3 reads CVSSFRDGSNQPQHF. The CDR3 DNA reads TGTGTCAGCAGTTTCCGGGACGGAAGCAATCAGCCCCAGCATTTT.

This clonotype appeared a few times. The rearrangement uses TRBV5-4 and TRBJ2-3; TRBD1 might be the D (5 bases). Trimming stripped 0 bases from V and 1 base from J, with 12 bases between. Germline CDR1 SGHNT, CDR2 YYREEE (reference sequence). The CDR3 runs to 16 residues. The CDR3 DNA is TGTGCCAGCAGCTTGGCTGGGGCGCTAGGCACAGATACGCAGTATTTT. Translated, it gives CASSLAGALGTDTQYF. The entire variable domain, with the rest obtained from reference TRBV5-4 and TRBJ2-3, is as follows: ETGVTQSPTHLIKTRGQQVTLRCSSQSGHNTVSWYQQALGQGPQFIFQYYREEENGRGNFPPRFSGLQFPNYSSELNVNALELDDSALYLCASSLAGALGTDTQYFGPGTRLTVL.

V gene TRBV11-2 combines with J gene TRBJ2-1; weak D call: TRBD2 (5 bases). The V and J ends lost 1 base and 15 bases respectively, with 16 bases between them. The CDR3 consists of 13 residues. Germline V CDR1 and CDR2: SGHAT, FQNNGV. CDR3 bases: TGTGCCAGCAGCTTAGGGACGGGGAGCCGGGGGTTCTTC. Translation gives CASSLGTGSRGFF.

This clonotype was found many times. The rearrangement joins TRBV5-1 to TRBJ2-3, with 10 positions matching TRBD1. Per germline, CDR1 SGHRS and CDR2 YFSETQ. This CDR3 is 15 amino acids long. Losses at the gene ends were 4 bases for V and 5 bases for J; bases not matched to a gene: 7. The CDR3 here is CASSRDRGRGDTQYF. In DNA form, the CDR3 reads TGCGCCAGCAGCCGTGACAGGGGGCGCGGAGATACGCAGTATTTT.

This clonotype occurred many times. J is TRBJ1-4 and V is TRBV29-1, with D possibly being TRBD1 (5 bases). The CDR3 length is 12 residues. The germline V and J ends were trimmed by 7 bases and 7 bases, with 13 bases remaining between them. CDR1 is SQVTM, CDR2 ANQGSEA, per germline. The CDR3 DNA is TGCAGCGCAACCCAGGGAGGTGAAAAACTGTTTTTT. This codes for CSATQGGEKLFF. The full variable domain, rest sourced from reference TRBV29-1 and TRBJ1-4, is SAVISQKPSRDICQRGTSLTIQCQVDSQVTMMFWYRQQPGQSLTLIATANQGSEATYESGFVIDKFPISRPNLTFSTLTVSNMSPEDSSIYLCSATQGGEKLFFGSGTQLSVL.

The rearrangement uses TRBV20-1 and TRBJ1-1; 7 bases are shared with TRBD1. The length of the CDR3 is 14 residues. The J segment lost 7 bases and the V segment lost 3 bases, leaving 11 bases of the junction unmatched. CDR1 DFQATT and CDR2 SNEGSKA come from the germline V gene (reference sequence). DNA of the CDR3: TGCAGTGCTAGGGGGACAGCGAGTGCTGGTGAAGCTTTCTTT. The encoded protein is CSARGTASAGEAFF.

This clonotype has at least ten counts. The CDR3 is CASKILWGGQTEAFF. The CDR3 bases are TGTGCCAGCAAAATATTATGGGGGGGACAAACTGAAGCTTTCTTT. V is TRBV28 and J is TRBJ1-1; a weak D match, TRBD1 (6 bases). The germline V and J ends were trimmed by 7 bases and 5 bases, with 20 bases remaining between them. Looked up from germline, CDR1 is MDHEN and CDR2 is SYDVKM. The CDR3 is 15 amino acids.

This chain joins TRBV6-2 or TRBV6-3 and TRBJ2-7; the match to TRBD2 covers 7 bases. The CDR3 spans 13 residues. Trimming cost V 6 bases and J 3 bases; bases outside gene matches: 5. Germline V gene sequence: CDR1 MNHEY, CDR2 SVGEGT. The CDR3 DNA reads TGTGCCAGCAGCCCCCTAGCGGACTACGAGCAGTACTTC. Protein sequence: CASSPLADYEQYF.

The genes are TRBV27 and TRBJ2-7; D unresolved. With 2 bases removed from V and 2 bases from J, the gap between germline ends came to 10 bases. CDR3 length equals 14 residues. Germline CDR1 MNHEY, CDR2 SMNVEV (reference sequence). Here the CDR3 reads CASSLLPETYEQYF. CDR3 bases: TGTGCCAGCAGTTTACTCCCGGAAACCTACGAGCAGTACTTC.